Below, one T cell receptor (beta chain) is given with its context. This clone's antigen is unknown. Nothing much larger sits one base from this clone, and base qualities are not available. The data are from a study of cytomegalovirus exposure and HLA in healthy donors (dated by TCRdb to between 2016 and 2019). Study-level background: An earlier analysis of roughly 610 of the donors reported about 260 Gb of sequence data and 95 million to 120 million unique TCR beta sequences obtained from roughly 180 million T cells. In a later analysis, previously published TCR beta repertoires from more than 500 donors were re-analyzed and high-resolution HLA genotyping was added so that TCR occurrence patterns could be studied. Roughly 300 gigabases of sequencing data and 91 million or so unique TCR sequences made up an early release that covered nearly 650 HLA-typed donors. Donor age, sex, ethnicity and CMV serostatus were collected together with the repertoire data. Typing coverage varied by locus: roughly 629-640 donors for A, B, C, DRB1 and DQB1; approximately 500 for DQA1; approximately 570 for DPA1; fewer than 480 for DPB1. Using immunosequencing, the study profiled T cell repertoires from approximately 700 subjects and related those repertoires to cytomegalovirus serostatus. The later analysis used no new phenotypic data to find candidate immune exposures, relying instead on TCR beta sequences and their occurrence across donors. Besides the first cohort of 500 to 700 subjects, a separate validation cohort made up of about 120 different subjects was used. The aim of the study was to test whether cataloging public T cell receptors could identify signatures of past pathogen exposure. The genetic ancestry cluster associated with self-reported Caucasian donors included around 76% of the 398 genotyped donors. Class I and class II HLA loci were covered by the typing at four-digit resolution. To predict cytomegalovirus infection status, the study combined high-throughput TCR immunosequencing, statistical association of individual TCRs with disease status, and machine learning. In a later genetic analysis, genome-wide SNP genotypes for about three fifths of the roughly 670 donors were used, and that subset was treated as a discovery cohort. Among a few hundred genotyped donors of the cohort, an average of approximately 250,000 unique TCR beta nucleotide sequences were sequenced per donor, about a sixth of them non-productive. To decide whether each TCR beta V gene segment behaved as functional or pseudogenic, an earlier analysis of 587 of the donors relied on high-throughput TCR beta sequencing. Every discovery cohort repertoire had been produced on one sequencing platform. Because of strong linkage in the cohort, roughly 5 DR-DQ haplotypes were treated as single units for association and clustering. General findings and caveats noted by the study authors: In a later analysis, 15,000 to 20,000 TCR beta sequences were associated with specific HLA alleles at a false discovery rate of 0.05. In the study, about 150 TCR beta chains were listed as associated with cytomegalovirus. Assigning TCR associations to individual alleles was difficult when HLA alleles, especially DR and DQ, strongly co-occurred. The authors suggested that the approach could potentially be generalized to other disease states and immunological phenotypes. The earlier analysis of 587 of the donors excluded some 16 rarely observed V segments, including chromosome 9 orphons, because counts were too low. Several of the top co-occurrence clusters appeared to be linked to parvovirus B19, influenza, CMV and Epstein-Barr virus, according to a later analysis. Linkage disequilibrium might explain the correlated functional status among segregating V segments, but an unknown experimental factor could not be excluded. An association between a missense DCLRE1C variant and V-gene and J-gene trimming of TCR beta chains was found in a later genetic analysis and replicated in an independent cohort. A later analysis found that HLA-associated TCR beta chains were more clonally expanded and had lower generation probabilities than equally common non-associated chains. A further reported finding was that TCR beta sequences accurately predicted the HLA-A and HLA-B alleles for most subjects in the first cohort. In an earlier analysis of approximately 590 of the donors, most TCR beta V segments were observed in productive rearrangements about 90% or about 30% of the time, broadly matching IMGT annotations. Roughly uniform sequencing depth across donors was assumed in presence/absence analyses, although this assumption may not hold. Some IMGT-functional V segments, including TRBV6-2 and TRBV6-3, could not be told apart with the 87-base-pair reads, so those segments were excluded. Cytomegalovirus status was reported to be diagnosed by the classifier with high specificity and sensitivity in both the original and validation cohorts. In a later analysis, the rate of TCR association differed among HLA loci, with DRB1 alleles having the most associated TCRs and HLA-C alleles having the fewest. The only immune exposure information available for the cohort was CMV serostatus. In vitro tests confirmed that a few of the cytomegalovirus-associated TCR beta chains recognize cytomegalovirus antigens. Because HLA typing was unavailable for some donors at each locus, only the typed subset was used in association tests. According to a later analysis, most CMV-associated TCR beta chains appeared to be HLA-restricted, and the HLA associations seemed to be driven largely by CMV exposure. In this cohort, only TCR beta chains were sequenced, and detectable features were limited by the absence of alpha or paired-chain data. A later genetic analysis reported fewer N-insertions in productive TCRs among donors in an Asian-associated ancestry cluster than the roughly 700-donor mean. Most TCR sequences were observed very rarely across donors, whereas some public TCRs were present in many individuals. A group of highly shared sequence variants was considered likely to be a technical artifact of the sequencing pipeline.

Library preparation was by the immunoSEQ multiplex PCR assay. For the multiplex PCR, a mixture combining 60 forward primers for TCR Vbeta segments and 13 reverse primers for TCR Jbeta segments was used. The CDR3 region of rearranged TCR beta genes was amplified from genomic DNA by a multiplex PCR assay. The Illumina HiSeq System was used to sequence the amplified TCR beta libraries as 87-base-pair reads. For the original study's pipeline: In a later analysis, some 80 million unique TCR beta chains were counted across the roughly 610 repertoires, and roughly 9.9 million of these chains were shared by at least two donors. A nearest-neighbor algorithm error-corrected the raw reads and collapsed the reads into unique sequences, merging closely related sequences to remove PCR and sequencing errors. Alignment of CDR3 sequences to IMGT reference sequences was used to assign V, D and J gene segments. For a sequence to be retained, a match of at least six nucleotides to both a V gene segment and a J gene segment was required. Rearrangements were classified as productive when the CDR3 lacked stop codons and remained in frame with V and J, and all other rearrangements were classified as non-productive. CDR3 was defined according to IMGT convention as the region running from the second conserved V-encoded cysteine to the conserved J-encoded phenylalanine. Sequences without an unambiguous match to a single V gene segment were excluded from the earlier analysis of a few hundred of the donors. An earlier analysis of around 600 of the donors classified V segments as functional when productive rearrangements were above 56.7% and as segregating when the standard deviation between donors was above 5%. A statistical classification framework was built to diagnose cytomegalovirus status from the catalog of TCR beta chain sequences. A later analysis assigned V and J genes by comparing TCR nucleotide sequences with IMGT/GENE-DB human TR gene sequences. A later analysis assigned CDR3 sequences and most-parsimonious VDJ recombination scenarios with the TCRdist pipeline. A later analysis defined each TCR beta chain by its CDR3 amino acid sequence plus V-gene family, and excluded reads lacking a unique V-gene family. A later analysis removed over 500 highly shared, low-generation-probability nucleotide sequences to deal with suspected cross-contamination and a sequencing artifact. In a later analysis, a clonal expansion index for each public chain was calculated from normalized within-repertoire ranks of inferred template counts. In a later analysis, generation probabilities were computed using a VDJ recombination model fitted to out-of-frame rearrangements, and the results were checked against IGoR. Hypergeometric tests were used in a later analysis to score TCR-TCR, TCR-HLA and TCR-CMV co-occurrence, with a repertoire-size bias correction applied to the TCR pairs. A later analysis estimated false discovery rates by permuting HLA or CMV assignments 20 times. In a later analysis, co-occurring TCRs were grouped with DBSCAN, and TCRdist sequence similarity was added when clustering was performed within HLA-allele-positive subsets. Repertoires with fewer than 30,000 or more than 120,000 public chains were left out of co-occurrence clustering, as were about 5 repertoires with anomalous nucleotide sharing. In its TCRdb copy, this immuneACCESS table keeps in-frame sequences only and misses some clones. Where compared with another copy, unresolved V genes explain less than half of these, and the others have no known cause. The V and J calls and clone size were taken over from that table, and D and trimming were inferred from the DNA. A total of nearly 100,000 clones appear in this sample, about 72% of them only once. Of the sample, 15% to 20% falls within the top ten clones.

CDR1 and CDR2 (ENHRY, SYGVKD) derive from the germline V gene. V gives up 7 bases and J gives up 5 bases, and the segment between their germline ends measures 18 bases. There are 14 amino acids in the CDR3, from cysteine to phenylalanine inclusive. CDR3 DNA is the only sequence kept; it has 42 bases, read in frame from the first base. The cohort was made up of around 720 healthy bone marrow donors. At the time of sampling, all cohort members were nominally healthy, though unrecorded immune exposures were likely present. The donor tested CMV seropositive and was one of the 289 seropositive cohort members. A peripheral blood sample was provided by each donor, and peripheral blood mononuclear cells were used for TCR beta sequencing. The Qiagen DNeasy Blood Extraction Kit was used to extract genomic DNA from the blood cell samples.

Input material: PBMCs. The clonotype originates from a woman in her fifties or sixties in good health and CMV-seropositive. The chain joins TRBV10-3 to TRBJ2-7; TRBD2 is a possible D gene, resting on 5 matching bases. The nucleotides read TGTGCCATCAAAAGAGGACTGGACCGAGACGAGCAGTACTTC. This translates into CAIKRGLDRDEQYF.